This T cell receptor beta chain was captured in a study of blood T cell repertoires in COVID-19. Across the study: COVID-19 samples from acute and convalescent phases originated in the United States, Italy and Spain.

V gave up 5 bases and J gave up 1 base; unmatched junction bases: 3. The CDR3 covers 14 residues. Germline assignment: CDR1 MNHEY and CDR2 SVGAGI. The assay was immunoSEQ multiplex PCR, and TCRdb's table has in-frame clones only and misses some. The sample records approximately 75,000 clones, 86% being singletons. The chain links TRBV6-5 to TRBJ1-1, with 8 bases identical to TRBD1. The sample was peripheral blood. The clonotype was recovered from a man aged 80 or over with COVID-19, enrolled during active disease. The CDR3 spells CASSRGQENTEAFF. CDR3 in DNA: TGTGCCAGCAGTCGGGGACAGGAGAACACTGAAGCTTTCTTT.